The source of this T cell receptor (beta chain) is a study of OX40 agonist ivuxolimab in advanced cancers. Turning to the study itself: A male proportion of under 90% was recorded, with mean age approximately 56 years and range roughly 23 to 90. Three patients had partial responses: one hepatocellular carcinoma, two cutaneous melanoma. Study results and limitations: With doses of 0.1 to 3.0 mg/kg, CD4+ and CD8+ blood T cells had undergone clonal expansion by week 6.

Profiled with immunoSEQ multiplex PCR; TCRdb holds only in-frame clones, not every one. There are tens of thousands of clones in the sample; roughly 90% occur only once, and 0.25% to 0.35% lies in the top ten. On this clone itself: Its antigen is not identified.

Germline CDR1 reads MNHEY; CDR2 reads SVGAGI. The CDR3 contains 15 residues. V lost 5 bases and J lost 4; bases outside the gene matches: 8. The V call is TRBV6-5, the J call TRBJ1-2; 9 bases are shared with TRBD1. The clonotype originates from an adult with an advanced solid tumor such as melanoma, head and neck, liver or kidney cancer. The sequencing here drew on CD4+ or CD8+ T cells sorted from blood, taken in a trial of the OX40 agonist ivuxolimab. CDR3 in amino acids: CASSPTGQGLYGYTF. CDR3 DNA sequence: TGTGCCAGCAGTCCTACGGGACAGGGCCTCTATGGCTACACCTTC.